This T cell receptor beta chain was retrieved from a study of cytomegalovirus exposure and HLA in healthy donors. Clones were sequenced by immunoSEQ multiplex PCR, and TCRdb holds only the in-frame ones, with some missing. The sample holds about 220,000 clones, roughly 84% seen once. The CDR3 extends over 16 amino acids. V shed 5 bases and J shed 5 bases, with 21 bases lying between them. Germline V gene sequence: CDR1 MNHEY, CDR2 SMNVEV (reference sequence). Study-wide results and limits: Reports described diagnosis of cytomegalovirus status by the classifier as highly specific and sensitive. Among TCR beta chains, those listed as cytomegalovirus-associated numbered approximately 150. First-cohort TCR clusters were later found to tend to co-occur in the roughly 130 validation repertoires.

Turning to this clone: As yet, its antigen is unknown.

The gene calls are TRBV27 and TRBJ1-2; TRBD1 is a possible D gene (6 bases). Sequenced material: PBMCs. The TCR sequence derives from a woman in her 30s in good health and CMV-seropositive. The CDR3 loop is CASSVKGRGRWYGYTF. The CDR3 nucleotides are TGTGCCAGCAGTGTAAAGGGGCGGGGGCGCTGGTATGGCTACACCTTC.